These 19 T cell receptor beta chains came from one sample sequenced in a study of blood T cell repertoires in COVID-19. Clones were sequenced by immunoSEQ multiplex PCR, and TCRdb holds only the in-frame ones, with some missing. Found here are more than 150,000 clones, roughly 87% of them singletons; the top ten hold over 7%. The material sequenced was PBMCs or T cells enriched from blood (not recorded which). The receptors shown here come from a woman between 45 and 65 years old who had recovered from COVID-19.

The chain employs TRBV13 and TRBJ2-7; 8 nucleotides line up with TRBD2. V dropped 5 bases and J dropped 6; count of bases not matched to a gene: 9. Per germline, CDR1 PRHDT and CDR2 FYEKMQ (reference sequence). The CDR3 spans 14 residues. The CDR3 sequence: CASSPRGGLSEQYF. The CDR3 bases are TGTGCCAGCAGCCCCCGGGGGGGCTTGTCCGAGCAGTACTTC.

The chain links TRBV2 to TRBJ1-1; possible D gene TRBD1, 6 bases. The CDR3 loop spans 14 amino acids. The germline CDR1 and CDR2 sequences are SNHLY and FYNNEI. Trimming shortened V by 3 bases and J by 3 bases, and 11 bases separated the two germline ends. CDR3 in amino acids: CASSEDRAYTEAFF. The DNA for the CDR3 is TGTGCCAGCAGTGAGGACAGAGCTTACACTGAAGCTTTCTTT.

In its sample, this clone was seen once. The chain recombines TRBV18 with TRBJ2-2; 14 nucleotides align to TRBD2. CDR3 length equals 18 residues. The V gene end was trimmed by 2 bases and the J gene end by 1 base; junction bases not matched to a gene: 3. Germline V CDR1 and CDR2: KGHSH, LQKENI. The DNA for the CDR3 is TGTGCCAGCTCACCAGGGACTAGCGGGAGTCGGAACACCGGGGAGCTGTTTTTT. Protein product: CASSPGTSGSRNTGELFF. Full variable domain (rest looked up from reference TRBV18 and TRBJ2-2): NAGVMQNPRHLVRRRGQEARLRCSPMKGHSHVYWYRQLPEEGLKFMVYLQKENIIDESGMPKERFSAEFPKEGPSILRIQQVVRGDSAAYFCASSPGTSGSRNTGELFFGEGSRLTVL.

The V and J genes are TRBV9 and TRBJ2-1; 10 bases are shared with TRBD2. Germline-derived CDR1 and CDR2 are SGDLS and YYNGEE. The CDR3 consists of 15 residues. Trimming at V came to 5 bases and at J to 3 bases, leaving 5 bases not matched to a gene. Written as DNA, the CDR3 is TGTGCCAGCAGTTCCGGGACTAGCGACTACAATGAGCAGTTCTTC. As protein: CASSSGTSDYNEQFF.

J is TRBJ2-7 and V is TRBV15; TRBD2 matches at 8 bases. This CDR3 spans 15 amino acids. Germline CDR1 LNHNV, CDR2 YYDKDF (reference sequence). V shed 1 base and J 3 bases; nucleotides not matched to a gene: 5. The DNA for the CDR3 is TGTGCCACCAGCAGAGGGGTGGGACTAGGCTACGAGCAGTACTTC. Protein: CATSRGVGLGYEQYF. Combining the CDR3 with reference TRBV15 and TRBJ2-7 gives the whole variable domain DAMVIQNPRYQVTQFGKPVTLSCSQTLNHNVMYWYQQKSSQAPKLLFHYYDKDFNNEADTPDNFQSRRPNTSFCFLDIRSPGLGDTAMYLCATSRGVGLGYEQYFGPGTRLTVT.

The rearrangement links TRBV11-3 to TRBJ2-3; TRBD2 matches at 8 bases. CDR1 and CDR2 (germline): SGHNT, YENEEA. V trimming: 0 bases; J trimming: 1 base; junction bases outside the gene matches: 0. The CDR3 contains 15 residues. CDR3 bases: TGTGCCAGCAGCTTAGAGGGACTAGGCACAGATACGCAGTATTTT. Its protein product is CASSLEGLGTDTQYF.

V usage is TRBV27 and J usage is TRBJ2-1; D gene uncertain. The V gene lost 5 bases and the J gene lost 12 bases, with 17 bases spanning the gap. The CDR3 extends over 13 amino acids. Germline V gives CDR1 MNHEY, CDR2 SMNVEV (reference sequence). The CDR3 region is CASSPRFGDVQFF. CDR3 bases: TGTGCCAGCAGTCCCCGGTTTGGAGACGTGCAGTTCTTC.

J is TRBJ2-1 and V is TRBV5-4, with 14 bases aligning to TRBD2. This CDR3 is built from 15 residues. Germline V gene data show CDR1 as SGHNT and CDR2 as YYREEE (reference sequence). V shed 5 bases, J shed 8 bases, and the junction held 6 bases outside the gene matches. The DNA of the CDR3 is TGTGCCAGCAGGCAAGGACTAGCGGGAGGCGATGAGCAGTTCTTC. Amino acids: CASRQGLAGGDEQFF. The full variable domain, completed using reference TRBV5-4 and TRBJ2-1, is ETGVTQSPTHLIKTRGQQVTLRCSSQSGHNTVSWYQQALGQGPQFIFQYYREEENGRGNFPPRFSGLQFPNYSSELNVNALELDDSALYLCASRQGLAGGDEQFFGPGTRLTVL.

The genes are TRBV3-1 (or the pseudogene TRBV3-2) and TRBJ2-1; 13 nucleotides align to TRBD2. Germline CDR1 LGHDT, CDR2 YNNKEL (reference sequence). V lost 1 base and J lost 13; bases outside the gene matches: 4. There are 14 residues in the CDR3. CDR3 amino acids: CASSQGTSGSNQFF. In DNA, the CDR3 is TGTGCCAGCAGCCAAGGGACTAGCGGGAGTAATCAGTTCTTC.

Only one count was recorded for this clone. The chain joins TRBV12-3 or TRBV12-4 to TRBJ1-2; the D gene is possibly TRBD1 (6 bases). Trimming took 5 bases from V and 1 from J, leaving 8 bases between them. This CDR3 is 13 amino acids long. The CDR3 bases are TGTGCCAGCAGTCCACAGGGTAACTATGGCTACACCTTC. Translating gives CASSPQGNYGYTF.

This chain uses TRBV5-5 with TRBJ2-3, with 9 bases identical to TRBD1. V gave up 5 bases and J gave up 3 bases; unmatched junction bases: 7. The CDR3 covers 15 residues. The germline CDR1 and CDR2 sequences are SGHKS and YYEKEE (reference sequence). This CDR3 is CASSWTGVQTDTQYF. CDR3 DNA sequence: TGTGCCAGCAGTTGGACAGGGGTTCAGACAGATACGCAGTATTTT. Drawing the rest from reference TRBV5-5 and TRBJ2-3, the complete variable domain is DAGVTQSPTHLIKTRGQQVTLRCSPISGHKSVSWYQQVLGQGPQFIFQYYEKEERGRGNFPDRFSARQFPNYSSELNVNALLLGDSALYLCASSWTGVQTDTQYFGPGTRLTVL.

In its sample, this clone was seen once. The CDR3: CASTTSGSYNEQFF. The CDR3 DNA reads TGCGCCAGCACCACTAGCGGCTCCTACAATGAGCAGTTCTTC. The V gene is TRBV10-2, the J gene TRBJ2-1, with 8 bases aligning to TRBD2. The V gene end was trimmed by 7 bases and the J gene end by 0 bases; junction bases not matched to a gene: 2. Germline CDR1 reads WSHSY; CDR2 reads SAAADI. The CDR3 totals 14 residues.

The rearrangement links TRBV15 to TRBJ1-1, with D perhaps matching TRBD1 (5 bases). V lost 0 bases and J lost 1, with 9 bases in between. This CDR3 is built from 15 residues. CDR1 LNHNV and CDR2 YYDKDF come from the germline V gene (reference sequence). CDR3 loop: CATSRDYGGNTEAFF. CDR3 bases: TGTGCCACCAGCAGAGATTACGGGGGGAACACTGAAGCTTTCTTT.

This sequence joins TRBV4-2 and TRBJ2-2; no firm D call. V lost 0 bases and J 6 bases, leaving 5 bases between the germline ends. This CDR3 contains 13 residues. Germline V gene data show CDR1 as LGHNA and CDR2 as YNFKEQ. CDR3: CASSQEAPGELFF. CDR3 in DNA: TGTGCCAGCAGCCAAGAAGCCCCCGGGGAGCTGTTTTTT.

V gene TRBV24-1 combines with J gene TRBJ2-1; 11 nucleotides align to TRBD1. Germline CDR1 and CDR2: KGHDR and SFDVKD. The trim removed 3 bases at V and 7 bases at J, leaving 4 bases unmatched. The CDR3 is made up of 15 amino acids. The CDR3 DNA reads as TGTGCCACCAGTGATGGACAGGGGGCGCGGAATGAGCAGTTCTTC. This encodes CATSDGQGARNEQFF.

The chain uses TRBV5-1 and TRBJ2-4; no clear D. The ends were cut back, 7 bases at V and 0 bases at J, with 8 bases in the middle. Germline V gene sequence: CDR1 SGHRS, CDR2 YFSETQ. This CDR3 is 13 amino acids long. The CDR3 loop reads CASPGLAKNIQYF. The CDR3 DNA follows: TGCGCCAGCCCCGGTCTAGCCAAAAACATTCAGTACTTC. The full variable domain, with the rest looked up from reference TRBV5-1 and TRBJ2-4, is KAGVTQTPRYLIKTRGQQVTLSCSPISGHRSVSWYQQTPGQGLQFLFEYFSETQRNKGNFPGRFSGRQFSNSRSEMNVSTLELGDSALYLCASPGLAKNIQYFGAGTRLSVL.

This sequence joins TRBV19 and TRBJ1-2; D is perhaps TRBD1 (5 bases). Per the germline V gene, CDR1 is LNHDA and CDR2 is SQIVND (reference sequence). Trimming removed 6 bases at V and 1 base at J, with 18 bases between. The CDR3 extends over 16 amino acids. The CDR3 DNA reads TGTGCCAGTAGCCTGGGGGGAGGCAGATTTAACTATGGCTACACCTTC. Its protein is CASSLGGGRFNYGYTF.

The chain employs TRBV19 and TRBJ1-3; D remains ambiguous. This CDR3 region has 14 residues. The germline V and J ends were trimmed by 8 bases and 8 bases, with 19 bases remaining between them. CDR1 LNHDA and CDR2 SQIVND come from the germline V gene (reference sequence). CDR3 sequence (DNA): TGTGCCAGTGCTCCGGAGAGCCTGAGGGACACCATATATTTT. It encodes CASAPESLRDTIYF.

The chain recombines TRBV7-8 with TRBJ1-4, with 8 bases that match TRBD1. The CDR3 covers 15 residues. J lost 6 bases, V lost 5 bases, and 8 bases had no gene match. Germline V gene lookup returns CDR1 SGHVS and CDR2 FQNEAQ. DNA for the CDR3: TGTGCCAGCAGCCGGAGGGACAGGAGCGATGAAAAACTGTTTTTT. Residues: CASSRRDRSDEKLFF.